These 4 T cell receptor beta chains were all obtained from the same sample, sequenced in a study of human T cells and chemical hapten exposure. TCRdb independently ran MiXCR on the RACE reads; one entry per CDR3 protein. In the table there are around 130,000 distinct CDR3 sequences, approximately 9.1% of which are singletons. Noted time point: healthy volunteer bleed at 2 weeks. Before extraction, the whole blood was not fractionated, and total RNA was taken from it. The specimen was whole blood. These receptors were collected from a male donor in good health. Some clones in this sample may be carry-over from other donors' samples.

This clonotype was seen at least ten times. This rearrangement joins TRBV27 to TRBJ2-3, with D perhaps TRBD2 (6 bases). This CDR3 region has 15 residues. The V and J ends lost 7 bases and 3 bases respectively, with 17 bases between them. Germline V gene data show CDR1 as MNHEY and CDR2 as SMNVEV (reference sequence). As DNA, the CDR3 is TGTGCCAGCACCCTCGGGGGAAGCGGTACAGATACGCAGTATTTT. This encodes CASTLGGSGTDTQYF.

As concerns this clonotype: A much larger clone sits a single nucleotide away, making a read error possible. The V call is TRBV5-1, the J call TRBJ1-4; D might be TRBD1 (5 bases). The CDR3 length is 16 residues. The germline gives CDR1 SGHRS, CDR2 YFSETQ. Trimming pared 4 bases from V and 0 bases from J, leaving 13 bases between. As DNA, the CDR3 is TGCGCCAGCAGCCGGGACGGGATTGCAACTAATGAAAAACTGTTTTTT. Amino acid sequence: CASSRDGIATNEKLFF. Drawing the rest from reference TRBV5-1 and TRBJ1-4, the complete variable domain is KAGVTQTPRYLIKTRGQQVTLSCSPISGHRSVSWYQQTPGQGLQFLFEYFSETQRNKGNFPGRFSGRQFSNSRSEMNVSTLELGDSALYLCASSRDGIATNEKLFFGSGTQLSVL.

In its sample, this clonotype was seen many times. The V and J genes are TRBV6-6 and TRBJ2-7; no clear D. The CDR3 loop spans 12 amino acids. The V gene lost 8 bases and the J gene lost 6 bases, with 14 bases spanning the gap. In germline, CDR1 is MNHNY, CDR2 SVGAGI (reference sequence). CDR3 loop: CASRGPTSEQYF. DNA of the CDR3: TGTGCCAGCCGCGGACCAACCTCCGAGCAGTACTTC.

V gene TRBV7-7 combines with J gene TRBJ2-2, with D hard to call. The V gene lost 5 bases and the J gene lost 3 bases, with 10 bases spanning the gap. The CDR3 extends over 14 amino acids. From germline, CDR1 is SSHAT and CDR2 FNYEAQ (reference sequence). For the CDR3, the DNA is TGTGCCAGCAGCCAGTCTTTTTACACCGGGGAGCTGTTTTTT. It is translated as CASSQSFYTGELFF.